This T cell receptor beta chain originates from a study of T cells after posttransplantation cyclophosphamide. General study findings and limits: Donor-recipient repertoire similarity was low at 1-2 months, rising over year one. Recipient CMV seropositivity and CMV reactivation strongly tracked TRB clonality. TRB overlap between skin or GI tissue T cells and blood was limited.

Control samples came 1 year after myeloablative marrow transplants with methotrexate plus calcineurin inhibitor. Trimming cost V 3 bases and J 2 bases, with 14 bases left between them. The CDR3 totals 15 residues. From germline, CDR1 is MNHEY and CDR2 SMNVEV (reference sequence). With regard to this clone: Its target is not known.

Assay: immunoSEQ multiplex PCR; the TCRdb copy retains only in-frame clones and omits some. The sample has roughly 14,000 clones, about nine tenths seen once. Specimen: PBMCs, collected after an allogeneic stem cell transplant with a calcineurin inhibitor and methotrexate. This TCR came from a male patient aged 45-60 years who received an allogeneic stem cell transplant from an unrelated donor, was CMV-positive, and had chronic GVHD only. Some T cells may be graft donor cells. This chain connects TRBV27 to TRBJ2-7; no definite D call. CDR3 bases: TGTGCCAGCAGTTTGGGTTTCGACTCGACCTACGAGCAGTACTTC. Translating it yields CASSLGFDSTYEQYF.